These 30 T cell receptor beta chains were all obtained from the same sample, sequenced in a study of blood T cell repertoires in COVID-19. Repertoires were generated with immunoSEQ multiplex PCR, while TCRdb's copy carries only in-frame clones and drops some. Here the sample spans approximately 57,000 clones, approximately 87% being singletons. The specimen was peripheral blood. The receptors shown here come from a man in his fifties or sixties with acute or convalescent COVID-19.

This clone was counted between two and nine times. The J gene is TRBJ1-2, the V gene TRBV7-8; TRBD1 matches 9 bases. The germline V gene encodes CDR1 SGHVS and CDR2 FQNEAQ. The trim removed 5 bases at V and 5 bases at J, leaving 6 bases unmatched. The CDR3 contains 14 residues. The CDR3 loop reads CASSPRTGEYGYTF. Written as DNA, the CDR3 is TGTGCCAGCAGCCCTAGGACAGGGGAATATGGCTACACCTTC.

The chain joins TRBV4-1 to TRBJ2-3; 7 bases align to TRBD2. Losses at the gene ends were 1 base for V and 0 bases for J; bases not matched to a gene: 4. Germline V gene data show CDR1 as MGHRA and CDR2 as YSYEKL. CDR3 size: 16 residues. Here the CDR3 DNA reads TGCGCCAGCAGCCAAGGACTAGCAGCTAGCACAGATACGCAGTATTTT. It yields the protein CASSQGLAASTDTQYF.

V gene TRBV11-2 combines with J gene TRBJ1-4; no reliable D call. The ends were cut back, 6 bases at V and 8 bases at J, with 10 bases in the middle. Germline V gene lookup returns CDR1 SGHAT and CDR2 FQNNGV. The CDR3 is 12 residues long. CDR3 coding DNA: TGTGCCAGCAGGAGGTCGGGAGAAAAACTGTTTTTT. Translating gives CASRRSGEKLFF.

The chain carries TRBV18 and TRBJ1-1, with TRBD1 matching over 7 bases. Germline-derived CDR1 and CDR2 are KGHSH and LQKENI. The CDR3 length is 17 residues. V shed 3 bases and J 1 base; nucleotides not matched to a gene: 11. The CDR3 region is CASSPQEQGSGNTEAFF. CDR3 sequence (DNA): TGTGCCAGCTCACCCCAAGAACAGGGGTCCGGGAACACTGAAGCTTTCTTT.

Comments on this clone: One end of the junction fails to match germline, which may point to a read error. V is TRBV11-3 and J is TRBJ1-1; D is perhaps TRBD1 (5 bases). This CDR3 is 15 amino acids long. Germline lookup yields CDR1 SGHNT and CDR2 YENEEA. CDR3 in DNA: TGTGCCAGCAGCTTAGGACGGACAACGAACGCTGAAGCTTTCTTT. The encoded protein is CASSLGRTTNAEAFF.

The genes are TRBV19 and TRBJ1-6; D remains unclear. Trimming pared 3 bases from V and 5 bases from J, leaving 5 bases between. The CDR3 consists of 13 residues. Looked up from germline, CDR1 is LNHDA and CDR2 is SQIVND (reference sequence). CDR3 sequence: CASSMTNNSPLHF. CDR3 DNA: TGTGCCAGTAGTATGACAAATAATTCACCCCTCCACTTT. The variable domain in full, with the rest retrieved from reference TRBV19 and TRBJ1-6, is DGGITQSPKYLFRKEGQNVTLSCEQNLNHDAMYWYRQDPGQGLRLIYYSQIVNDFQKGDIAEGYSVSREKKESFPLTVTSAQKNPTAFYLCASSMTNNSPLHFGNGTRLTVT.

The chain couples TRBV3-1 (or the pseudogene TRBV3-2) to TRBJ1-5; possibly TRBD1 for D (5 bases). Germline V CDR1 and CDR2: LGHDT, YNNKEL (reference sequence). With 1 base removed from V and 7 bases from J, the gap between germline ends came to 11 bases. The CDR3 sequence is 14 residues long. CDR3 residues: CASSQVGGSQPQHF. CDR3 coding DNA: TGTGCCAGCAGCCAAGTGGGGGGAAGCCAGCCCCAGCATTTT.

The chain recombines TRBV2 with TRBJ1-4, with TRBD1 as a possible D gene (5 bases). CDR3 size: 14 residues. Looked up from germline, CDR1 is SNHLY and CDR2 is FYNNEI. The ends were cut back, 5 bases at V and 6 bases at J, with 13 bases in the middle. CDR3 loop: CASSRQSGDEKLFF. The CDR3 bases are TGTGCCAGCAGTAGACAGTCGGGGGATGAAAAACTGTTTTTT.

This chain links TRBV5-6 with TRBJ2-2; a weak D match, TRBD1 (5 bases). Per germline, CDR1 SGHDT and CDR2 YYEEEE. The CDR3 extends over 17 amino acids. V lost 0 bases to trimming and J lost 5 bases, with 17 bases between them. The CDR3 region is CASSLDGGRVRTGELFF. The CDR3 DNA reads as TGTGCCAGCAGCTTGGATGGTGGCAGGGTGAGAACCGGGGAGCTGTTTTTT.

The chain couples TRBV4-1 to TRBJ2-7, with 9 bases matching TRBD1. Germline V gene data show CDR1 as MGHRA and CDR2 as YSYEKL. V shed 4 bases, J shed 3 bases, and the junction held 4 bases outside the gene matches. This CDR3 spans 14 amino acids. As DNA, the CDR3 is TGCGCCAGCAGCCCCGGACAGGGGTACTACGAGCAGTACTTC. It is translated as CASSPGQGYYEQYF.

This chain links TRBV5-1 with TRBJ1-3; D uncertain. This CDR3 is built from 16 residues. Trimming took off 4 bases at V and 1 base at J, with 15 bases between the two ends. CDR1 and CDR2 from the germline V gene are SGHRS and YFSETQ. CDR3 region: CASSLFSGGSGNTIYF. CDR3 DNA sequence: TGCGCCAGCAGCCTCTTCTCGGGCGGGTCTGGAAACACCATATATTTT.

CDR3 in DNA: TGTGCCAGCAGCTTTGCCCAGGGGGCTTACGAGCAGTACTTC. Translating it yields CASSFAQGAYEQYF. The chain links TRBV5-6 to TRBJ2-7; 8 positions agree with TRBD1. Germline V gene sequence: CDR1 SGHDT, CDR2 YYEEEE. This CDR3 has 14 amino acids. Trimming at V came to 2 bases and at J to 4 bases, leaving 5 bases not matched to a gene.

This clone was counted a few times. The V call is TRBV5-5, the J call TRBJ1-2; D may be TRBD1 (5 bases). The CDR3 runs 14 residues. Germline V gene lookup returns CDR1 SGHKS and CDR2 YYEKEE (reference sequence). Deletions cut 1 base from V and 8 bases from J, with 15 bases between. CDR3 sequence (DNA): TGTGCCAGCAGCTTGCACAGGACGGGTGGCGGCTACACCTTC. Protein sequence: CASSLHRTGGGYTF.

The DNA for the CDR3 is TGCGCCAGCAGCTTGGTTTCGGGCCCGGGGGAGCAGTACTTC. As protein: CASSLVSGPGEQYF. The chain recombines TRBV5-1 with TRBJ2-7; TRBD2 might be the D (5 bases). The CDR3 consists of 14 residues. V was pared by 0 bases and J by 7 bases, with 14 bases between. Per the germline V gene, CDR1 is SGHRS and CDR2 is YFSETQ.

This clone has just a few counts. The V call is TRBV7-9, the J call TRBJ1-4; 10 bases map to TRBD1. This CDR3 is built from 14 residues. CDR1 and CDR2 from the germline V gene are SEHNR and FQNEAQ (reference sequence). The junction had 3 bases not matched to a gene; V was cut back by 3 bases and J by 8 bases. The CDR3, as DNA: TGTGCCAGCAGCTTGACAGGGGGCGGCGAAAAACTGTTTTTT. Amino acids: CASSLTGGGEKLFF.

This clone was detected once. The chain carries TRBV18 and TRBJ2-3; 8 bases agree with TRBD2. V dropped 4 bases and J dropped 3; count of bases not matched to a gene: 9. The CDR3 covers 16 residues. Germline V lookup: CDR1 KGHSH, CDR2 LQKENI. The CDR3 DNA sequence: TGTGCCAGCTCACGCGGGGGCGGGAGGAGGACAGATACGCAGTATTTT. Its protein product is CASSRGGGRRTDTQYF.

The chain uses TRBV6-1 and TRBJ2-1; TRBD2 matches 11 bases. Germline V gene data show CDR1 as MNHNS and CDR2 as SASEGT. V lost 1 base to trimming and J lost 5 bases; unmatched junction nucleotides: 13. The CDR3 consists of 19 residues. This CDR3 is CASSEVGGWLAGGDNEQFF. The CDR3 DNA reads as TGTGCCAGCAGTGAAGTGGGGGGATGGTTAGCGGGAGGGGACAATGAGCAGTTCTTC.

This clone was seen only a few times. The chain recombines TRBV5-5 with TRBJ1-5; 9 bases fit TRBD1. This CDR3 comprises 16 residues. The germline V gene encodes CDR1 SGHKS and CDR2 YYEKEE (reference sequence). J was trimmed by 2 bases and V by 4 bases; bases with no gene match: 7. The CDR3 bases are TGTGCCAGCAGCGACACAGGGGGCTTTGGCAATCAGCCCCAGCATTTT. Translating gives CASSDTGGFGNQPQHF. Together with reference TRBV5-5 and TRBJ1-5, the CDR3 gives the full variable domain: DAGVTQSPTHLIKTRGQQVTLRCSPISGHKSVSWYQQVLGQGPQFIFQYYEKEERGRGNFPDRFSARQFPNYSSELNVNALLLGDSALYLCASSDTGGFGNQPQHFGDGTRLSIL.

This chain connects TRBV14 to TRBJ2-3; TRBD1 is a possible D gene (5 bases). This CDR3 spans 14 amino acids. In germline, CDR1 is SGHDN, CDR2 FVKESK. Trimming took off 2 bases at V and 2 bases at J, with 8 bases between the two ends. CDR3 protein: CASSQRQPTDTQYF. The CDR3 bases are TGTGCCAGCAGCCAAAGACAGCCCACAGATACGCAGTATTTT.

With regard to this clone: Other DNA sequences in the sample encode the same CDR3. This chain links TRBV27 with TRBJ2-7, with 7 nucleotides matching TRBD2. Germline V lookup: CDR1 MNHEY, CDR2 SMNVEV (reference sequence). This CDR3 is built from 13 residues. J was trimmed by 2 bases and V by 3 bases; bases with no gene match: 1. The CDR3 loop reads CASSLGRAYEQYF. The CDR3 DNA reads TGTGCCAGCAGTTTGGGGAGGGCCTACGAGCAGTACTTC.

This chain uses TRBV5-1 with TRBJ1-2, with D unclear. The CDR3 is 12 amino acids. V gave up 0 bases and J gave up 5 bases, with 5 bases separating them. In germline, CDR1 is SGHRS, CDR2 YFSETQ. This CDR3 reads CASSLDGYGYTF. The CDR3 region has the DNA TGCGCCAGCAGCTTGGACGGGTATGGCTACACCTTC.

This clone appeared once. The rearrangement uses TRBV4-2 and TRBJ1-1; 7 nucleotides match TRBD1. V trimming: 4 bases; J trimming: 1 base; junction bases outside the gene matches: 6. CDR1 LGHNA and CDR2 YNFKEQ come from the germline V gene. The CDR3 length is 15 residues. The CDR3 sequence is CASSPQDRQNTEAFF. The DNA of the CDR3 is TGTGCCAGCAGCCCCCAGGACAGGCAGAACACTGAAGCTTTCTTT.

This chain uses TRBV25-1 with TRBJ1-5; no firm D call. Trimming took off 6 bases at V and 5 bases at J, with 20 bases between the two ends. The CDR3 spans 16 residues. Germline CDR1 MGHDK, CDR2 SYGVNS. The CDR3 region is CASSESTSGVHQPQHF. For the CDR3, the DNA is TGTGCCAGCAGCGAGAGTACCTCCGGGGTCCATCAGCCCCAGCATTTT.

The chain is built from TRBV6-5 and TRBJ1-1; 7 nucleotides align to TRBD1. The CDR3 covers 14 residues. Germline CDR1 MNHEY, CDR2 SVGAGI. The V segment lost 0 bases and the J segment 7 bases; nucleotides outside the gene matches: 5. The CDR3 region is CASSYSTGRNEAFF. The CDR3 DNA follows: TGTGCCAGCAGTTACTCGACAGGGAGAAATGAAGCTTTCTTT.

This chain connects TRBV30 to TRBJ2-1, with TRBD2 identical over 13 bases. The germline V gene encodes CDR1 GTSNPN and CDR2 SVGIG (reference sequence). The CDR3 consists of 15 residues. V shed 1 base and J 10 bases; nucleotides not matched to a gene: 7. The CDR3, as DNA: TGTGCCTGGAGTGGAGGACTAGCGGGGGTAAGGGAGCAGTTCTTC. It is translated as CAWSGGLAGVREQFF.

The chain employs TRBV7-8 and TRBJ2-7; TRBD1 aligns across 8 bases. V trimming: 5 bases; J trimming: 4 bases; junction bases outside the gene matches: 13. The CDR3 consists of 16 residues. Germline V gene sequence: CDR1 SGHVS, CDR2 FQNEAQ. CDR3 residues: CASSAPDGQGSYEQYF. CDR3 in DNA: TGTGCCAGCAGCGCTCCCGACGGACAGGGTTCATACGAGCAGTACTTC. The full variable domain, completed using reference TRBV7-8 and TRBJ2-7, is GAGVSQSPRYKVAKRGQDVALRCDPISGHVSLFWYQQALGQGPEFLTYFQNEAQLDKSGLPSDRFFAERPEGSVSTLKIQRTQQEDSAVYLCASSAPDGQGSYEQYFGPGTRLTVT.

This chain uses TRBV29-1 with TRBJ1-1, with unresolved D. The CDR3 covers 11 residues. V lost 5 bases and J 5 bases, leaving 9 bases between the germline ends. Germline assignment: CDR1 SQVTM and CDR2 ANQGSEA. This chain's CDR3 is CSVLATTEAFF. CDR3 DNA sequence: TGCAGCGTTTTAGCGACGACTGAAGCTTTCTTT.

This clone showed up just a few times. The chain links TRBV7-8 to TRBJ2-5; 11 bases line up with TRBD2. The V and J ends lost 4 bases and 1 base, in that order; junction bases with no gene match: 5. The CDR3 sequence is 16 residues long. Germline V CDR1 and CDR2: SGHVS, FQNEAQ. CDR3 residues: CASSYRLAGSQETQYF. In DNA, the CDR3 is TGTGCCAGCAGCTACAGACTAGCGGGAAGCCAAGAGACCCAGTACTTC.

Only a few counts were recorded for this clone. The V gene is TRBV13, the J gene TRBJ2-6, with 7 bases matching TRBD1. Germline trimming cut 6 bases from V and 2 bases from J; bases unmatched to any gene: 10. Germline V gene sequence: CDR1 PRHDT, CDR2 FYEKMQ (reference sequence). This CDR3 has 17 residues. CDR3 DNA sequence: TGTGCCAGCAGTTCAAACACAGGGGTAGCTGGGGCCAACGTCCTGACTTTC. Protein sequence: CASSSNTGVAGANVLTF.

The chain is built from TRBV6-5 and TRBJ2-7, with D tentatively TRBD1 (6 bases). V lost 2 bases, J lost 2 bases, and 13 bases lay in between. From germline, CDR1 is MNHEY and CDR2 SVGAGI. There are 15 residues in the CDR3. The CDR3 DNA is TGTGCCAGCAGTTACACGTTGACAGGCCCCTACGAGCAGTACTTC. Translation: CASSYTLTGPYEQYF.